This TCR beta chain was sequenced in a study of T cell changes during pregnancy in multiple sclerosis. Germline-derived CDR1 and CDR2 are SGHTA and FQGNSA. The CDR3 is 16 amino acids. V lost 0 bases, J lost 3 bases, and 6 bases stayed unmatched. Generated by immunoSEQ multiplex PCR, the TCRdb table keeps only in-frame clones and is missing some. The sample carries around 50,000 clones, about nine tenths recorded once. This clonotype originated in a female donor in good health, enrolled as a control in a pregnancy study. The sequences come from CD4+ T cells from peripheral blood mononuclear cells, collected after pregnancy. The rearrangement joins TRBV7-2 to TRBJ2-7, with 9 bases lining up with TRBD2. CDR3 DNA sequence: TGTGCCAGCAGCTTAGCCTCGACTAGCGGAGGCTACGAGCAGTACTTC. It codes for CASSLASTSGGYEQYF.